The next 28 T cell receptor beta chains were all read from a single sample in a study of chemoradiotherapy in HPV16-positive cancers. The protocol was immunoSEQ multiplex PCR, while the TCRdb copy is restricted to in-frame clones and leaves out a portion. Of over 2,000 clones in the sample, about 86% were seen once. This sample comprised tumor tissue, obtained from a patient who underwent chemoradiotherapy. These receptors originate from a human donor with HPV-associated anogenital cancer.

The CDR3 DNA is TGTGCCTGGAGTGTACAGGGCGGCTATGGCTACACCTTC. This encodes CAWSVQGGYGYTF. The V gene is TRBV30, the J gene TRBJ1-2; D possibly corresponds to TRBD1 (6 bases). V was cut by 0 bases and J by 4 bases, with 9 bases left in between. The CDR3 loop spans 13 amino acids. Germline loops: CDR1 GTSNPN, CDR2 SVGIG (reference sequence).

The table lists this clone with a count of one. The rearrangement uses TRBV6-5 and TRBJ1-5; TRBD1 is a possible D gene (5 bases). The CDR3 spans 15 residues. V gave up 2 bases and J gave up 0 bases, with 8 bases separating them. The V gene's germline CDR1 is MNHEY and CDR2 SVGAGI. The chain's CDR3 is CASSYHRPSNQPQHF. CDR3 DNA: TGTGCCAGCAGTTACCACAGGCCTAGCAATCAGCCCCAGCATTTT.

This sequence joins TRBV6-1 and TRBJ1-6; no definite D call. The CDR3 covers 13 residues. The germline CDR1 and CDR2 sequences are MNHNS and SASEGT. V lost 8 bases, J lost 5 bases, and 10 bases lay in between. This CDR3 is CASLGRDNSPLHF. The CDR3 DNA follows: TGTGCCAGCCTCGGACGGGATAATTCACCCCTCCACTTT.

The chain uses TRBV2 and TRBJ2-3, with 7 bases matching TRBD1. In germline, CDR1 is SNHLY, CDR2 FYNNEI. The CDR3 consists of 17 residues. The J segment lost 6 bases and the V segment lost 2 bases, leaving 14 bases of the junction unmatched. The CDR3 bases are TGTGCCAGCAGTGAAAATTGGCTAACAGGGGAGAGGGATACGCAGTATTTT. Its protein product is CASSENWLTGERDTQYF.

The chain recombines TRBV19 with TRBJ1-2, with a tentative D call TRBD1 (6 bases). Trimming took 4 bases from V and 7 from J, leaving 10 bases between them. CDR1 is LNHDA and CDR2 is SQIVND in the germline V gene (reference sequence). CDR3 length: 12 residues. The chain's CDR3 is CASSTRGTGYTF. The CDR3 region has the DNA TGTGCCAGTAGTACCAGGGGCACTGGCTACACCTTC.

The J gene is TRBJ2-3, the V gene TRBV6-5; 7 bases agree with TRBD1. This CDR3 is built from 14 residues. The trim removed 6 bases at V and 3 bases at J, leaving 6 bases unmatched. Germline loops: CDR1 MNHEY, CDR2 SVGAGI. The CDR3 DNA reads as TGTGCCAGCAGCCCGACAGGGTCAACAGATACGCAGTATTTT. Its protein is CASSPTGSTDTQYF.

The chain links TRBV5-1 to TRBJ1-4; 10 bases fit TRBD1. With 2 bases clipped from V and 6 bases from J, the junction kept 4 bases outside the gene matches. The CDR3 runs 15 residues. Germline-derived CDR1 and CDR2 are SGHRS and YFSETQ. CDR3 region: CASSLDRGRDEKLFF. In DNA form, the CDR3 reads TGCGCCAGCAGCTTAGACAGGGGGCGCGATGAAAAACTGTTTTTT. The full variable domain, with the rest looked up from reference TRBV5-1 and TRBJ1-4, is KAGVTQTPRYLIKTRGQQVTLSCSPISGHRSVSWYQQTPGQGLQFLFEYFSETQRNKGNFPGRFSGRQFSNSRSEMNVSTLELGDSALYLCASSLDRGRDEKLFFGSGTQLSVL.

DNA of the CDR3: TGTGCCAGCAGCTTTCTGGCGGCAGATACGCAGTATTTT. It specifies CASSFLAADTQYF. This chain joins TRBV7-9 and TRBJ2-3; D ambiguous. V lost 3 bases to trimming and J lost 4 bases, with 8 bases between them. There are 13 residues in the CDR3. The germline V gene has CDR1 SEHNR and CDR2 FQNEAQ (reference sequence).

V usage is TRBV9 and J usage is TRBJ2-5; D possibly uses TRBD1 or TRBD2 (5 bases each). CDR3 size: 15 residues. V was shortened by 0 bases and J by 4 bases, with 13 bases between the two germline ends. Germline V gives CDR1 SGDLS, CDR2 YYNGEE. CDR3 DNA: TGTGCCAGCAGCGTAGCTCTCGGGACCGGAGAGACCCAGTACTTC. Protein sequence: CASSVALGTGETQYF.

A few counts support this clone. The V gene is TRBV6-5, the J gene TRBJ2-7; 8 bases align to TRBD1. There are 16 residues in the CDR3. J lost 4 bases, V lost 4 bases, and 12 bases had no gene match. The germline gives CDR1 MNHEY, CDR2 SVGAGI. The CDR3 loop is CASSFDRGTILYEQYF. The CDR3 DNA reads TGTGCCAGCAGTTTCGACAGGGGCACTATCCTATACGAGCAGTACTTC.

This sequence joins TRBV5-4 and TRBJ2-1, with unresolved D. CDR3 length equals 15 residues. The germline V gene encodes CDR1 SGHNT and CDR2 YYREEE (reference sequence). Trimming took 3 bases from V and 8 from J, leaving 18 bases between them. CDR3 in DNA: TGTGCCAGCAGCTCCCAGGTGGGCCTTGGGGATGAGCAGTTCTTC. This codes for CASSSQVGLGDEQFF.

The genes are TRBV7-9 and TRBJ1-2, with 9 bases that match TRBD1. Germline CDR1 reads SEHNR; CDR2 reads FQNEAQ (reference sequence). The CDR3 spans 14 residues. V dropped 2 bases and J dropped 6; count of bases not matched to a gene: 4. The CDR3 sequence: CASSLTGQGHGYTF. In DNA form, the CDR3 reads TGTGCCAGCAGCTTAACCGGACAGGGGCATGGCTACACCTTC.

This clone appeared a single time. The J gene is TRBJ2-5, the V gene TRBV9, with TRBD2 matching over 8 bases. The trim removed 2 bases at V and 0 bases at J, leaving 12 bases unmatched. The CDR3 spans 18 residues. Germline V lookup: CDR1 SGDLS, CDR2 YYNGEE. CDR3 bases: TGTGCCAGCAGCGTGCACCAGAGTAGCGGGACCCACCAAGAGACCCAGTACTTC. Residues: CASSVHQSSGTHQETQYF.

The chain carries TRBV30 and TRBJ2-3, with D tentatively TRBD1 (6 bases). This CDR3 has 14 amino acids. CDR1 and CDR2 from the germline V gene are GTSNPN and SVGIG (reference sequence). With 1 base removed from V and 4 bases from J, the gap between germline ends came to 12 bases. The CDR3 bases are TGTGCCTGGAGTGAGGGGGAGTGGGCAGATACGCAGTATTTT. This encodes CAWSEGEWADTQYF.

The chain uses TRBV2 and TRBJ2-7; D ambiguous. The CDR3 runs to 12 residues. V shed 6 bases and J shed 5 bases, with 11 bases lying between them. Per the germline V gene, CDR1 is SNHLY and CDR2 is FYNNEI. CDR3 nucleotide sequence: TGTGCCAGCAGGTTACGTGTCCACGAGCAGTACTTC. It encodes CASRLRVHEQYF.

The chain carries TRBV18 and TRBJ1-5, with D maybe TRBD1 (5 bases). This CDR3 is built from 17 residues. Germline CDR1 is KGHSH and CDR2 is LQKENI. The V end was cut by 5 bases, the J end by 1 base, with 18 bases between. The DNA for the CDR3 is TGTGCCAGCTCAAAGGGCCATCCGGGGGACAGCAATCAGCCCCAGCATTTT. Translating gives CASSKGHPGDSNQPQHF. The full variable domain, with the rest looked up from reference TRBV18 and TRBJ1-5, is NAGVMQNPRHLVRRRGQEARLRCSPMKGHSHVYWYRQLPEEGLKFMVYLQKENIIDESGMPKERFSAEFPKEGPSILRIQQVVRGDSAAYFCASSKGHPGDSNQPQHFGDGTRLSIL.

DNA for the CDR3: TGTGCCAGCAGATTCCAAGGGGCGGATAATTCACCCCTCCACTTT. This gives the protein CASRFQGADNSPLHF. V gene TRBV5-5 combines with J gene TRBJ1-6; tentative D call: TRBD1 (5 bases). Trimming removed 5 bases from V and 5 bases from J, with 14 bases in between. Germline V gene sequence: CDR1 SGHKS, CDR2 YYEKEE (reference sequence). This CDR3 has 15 residues.

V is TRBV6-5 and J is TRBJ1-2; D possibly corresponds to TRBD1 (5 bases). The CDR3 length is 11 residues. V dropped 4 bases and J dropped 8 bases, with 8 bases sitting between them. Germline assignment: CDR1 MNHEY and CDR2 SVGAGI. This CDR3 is CASSFQGGYTF. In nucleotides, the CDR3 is TGTGCCAGCAGTTTTCAGGGCGGCTACACCTTC.

As DNA, the CDR3 is TGTGCCTGGAGCGCGGACAGGCCCAATCAGCCCCAGCATTTT. As protein: CAWSADRPNQPQHF. The chain has TRBV30 and TRBJ1-5, with TRBD1 matching 7 bases. CDR1 is GTSNPN, CDR2 SVGIG, per germline (reference sequence). The CDR3 totals 14 residues. The V and J ends lost 3 bases and 3 bases, in that order; junction bases with no gene match: 5.

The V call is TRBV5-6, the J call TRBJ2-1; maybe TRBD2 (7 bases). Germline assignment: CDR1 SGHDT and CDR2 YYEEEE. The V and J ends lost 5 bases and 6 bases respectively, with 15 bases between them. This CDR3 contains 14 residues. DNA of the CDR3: TGTGCCAGCAGTCTGGGGGGGGGCCCCAATGAGCAGTTCTTC. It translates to CASSLGGGPNEQFF.

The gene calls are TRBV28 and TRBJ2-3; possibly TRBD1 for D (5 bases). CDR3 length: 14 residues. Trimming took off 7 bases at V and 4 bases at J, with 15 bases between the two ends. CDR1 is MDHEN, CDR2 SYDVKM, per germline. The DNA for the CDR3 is TGTGCCAGCATCCTGGGGCAGGAATCAGATACGCAGTATTTT. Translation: CASILGQESDTQYF.

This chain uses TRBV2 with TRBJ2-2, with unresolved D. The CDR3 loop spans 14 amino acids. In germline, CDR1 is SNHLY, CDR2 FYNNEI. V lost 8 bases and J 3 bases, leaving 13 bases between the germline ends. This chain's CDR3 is CASRKGFDTGELFF. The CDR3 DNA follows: TGTGCCAGCCGAAAGGGCTTCGACACCGGGGAGCTGTTTTTT.

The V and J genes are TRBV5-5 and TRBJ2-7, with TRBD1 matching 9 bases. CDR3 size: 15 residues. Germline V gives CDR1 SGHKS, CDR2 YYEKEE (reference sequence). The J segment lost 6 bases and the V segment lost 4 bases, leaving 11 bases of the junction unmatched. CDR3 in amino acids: CASSRDRDRAREQYF. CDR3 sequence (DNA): TGTGCCAGCAGCCGCGACCGGGACAGGGCCCGCGAGCAGTACTTC.

CDR3 sequence: CASSLAQNQPQHF. As DNA, the CDR3 is TGTGCCAGCAGTTTAGCCCAAAATCAGCCCCAGCATTTT. The chain joins TRBV27 to TRBJ1-5, with D unresolved. V was shortened by 2 bases and J by 4 bases, with 6 bases between the two germline ends. Germline V gene sequence: CDR1 MNHEY, CDR2 SMNVEV (reference sequence). CDR3 length: 13 amino acids.

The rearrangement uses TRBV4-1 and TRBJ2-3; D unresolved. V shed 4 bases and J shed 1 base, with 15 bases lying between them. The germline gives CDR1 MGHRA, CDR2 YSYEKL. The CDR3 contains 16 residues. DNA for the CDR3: TGCGCCAGCAGCCCATTCGGCGGACCCGGCACAGATACGCAGTATTTT. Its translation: CASSPFGGPGTDTQYF.

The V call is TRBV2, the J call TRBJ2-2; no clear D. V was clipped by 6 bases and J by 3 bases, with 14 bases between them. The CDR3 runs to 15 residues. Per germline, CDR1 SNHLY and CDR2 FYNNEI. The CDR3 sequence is CASRKTSQDTGELFF. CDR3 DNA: TGTGCCAGCAGAAAAACGTCCCAGGACACCGGGGAGCTGTTTTTT.

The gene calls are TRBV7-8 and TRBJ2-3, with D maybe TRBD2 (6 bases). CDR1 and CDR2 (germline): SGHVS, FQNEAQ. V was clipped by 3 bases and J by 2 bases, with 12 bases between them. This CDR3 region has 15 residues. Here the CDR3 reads CASSLGRHVTDTQYF. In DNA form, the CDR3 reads TGTGCCAGCAGCTTGGGGAGGCACGTCACAGATACGCAGTATTTT.

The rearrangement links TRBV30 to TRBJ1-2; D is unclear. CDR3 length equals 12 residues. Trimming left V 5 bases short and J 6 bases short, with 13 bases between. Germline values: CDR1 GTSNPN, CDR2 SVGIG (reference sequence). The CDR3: CAWLHRRNGYTF. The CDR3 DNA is TGTGCCTGGTTGCATAGGCGGAATGGCTACACCTTC.